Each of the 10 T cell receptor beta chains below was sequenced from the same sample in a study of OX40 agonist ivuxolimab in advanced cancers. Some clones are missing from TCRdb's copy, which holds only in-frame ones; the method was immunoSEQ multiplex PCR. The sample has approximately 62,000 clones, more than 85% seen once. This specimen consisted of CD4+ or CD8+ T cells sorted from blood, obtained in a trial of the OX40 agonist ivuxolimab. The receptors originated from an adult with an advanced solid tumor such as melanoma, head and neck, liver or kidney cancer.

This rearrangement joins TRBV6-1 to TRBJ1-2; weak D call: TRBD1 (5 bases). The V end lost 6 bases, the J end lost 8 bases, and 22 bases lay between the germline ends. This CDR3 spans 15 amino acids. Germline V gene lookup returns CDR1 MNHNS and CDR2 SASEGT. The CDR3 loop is CASRGPGGLNEGYTF. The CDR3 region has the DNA TGTGCCAGCAGGGGGCCGGGGGGGTTGAATGAAGGCTACACCTTC.

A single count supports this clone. The CDR3 DNA sequence: TGCGCCAGCAGCCAAGTGGGGACAGGGGCCCGAACCCGCGAGCAGTACTTC. The encoded protein is CASSQVGTGARTREQYF. The chain couples TRBV4-1 to TRBJ2-7, with TRBD1 matching 10 bases. From germline, CDR1 is MGHRA and CDR2 YSYEKL. The CDR3 extends over 17 amino acids. The J segment lost 6 bases and the V segment lost 1 base, leaving 12 bases of the junction unmatched.

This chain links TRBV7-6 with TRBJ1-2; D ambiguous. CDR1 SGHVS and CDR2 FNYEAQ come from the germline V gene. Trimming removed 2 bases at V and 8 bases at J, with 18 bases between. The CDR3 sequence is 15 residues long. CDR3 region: CASSLSHNDKEGYTF. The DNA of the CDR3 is TGTGCCAGCAGCTTATCCCACAATGACAAGGAAGGCTACACCTTC.

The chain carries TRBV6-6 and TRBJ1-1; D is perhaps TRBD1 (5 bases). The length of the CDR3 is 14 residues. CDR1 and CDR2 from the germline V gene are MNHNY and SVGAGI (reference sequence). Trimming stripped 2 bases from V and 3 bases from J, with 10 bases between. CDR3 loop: CASSYAEGYTEAFF. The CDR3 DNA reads TGTGCCAGCAGTTACGCTGAGGGGTACACTGAAGCTTTCTTT.

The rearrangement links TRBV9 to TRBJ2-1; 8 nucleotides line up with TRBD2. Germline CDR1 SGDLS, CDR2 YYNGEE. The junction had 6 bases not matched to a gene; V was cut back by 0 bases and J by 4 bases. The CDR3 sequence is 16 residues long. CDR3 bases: TGTGCCAGCAGCGTAGACTCGGGAGGGTTTTACAATGAGCAGTTCTTC. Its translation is CASSVDSGGFYNEQFF.

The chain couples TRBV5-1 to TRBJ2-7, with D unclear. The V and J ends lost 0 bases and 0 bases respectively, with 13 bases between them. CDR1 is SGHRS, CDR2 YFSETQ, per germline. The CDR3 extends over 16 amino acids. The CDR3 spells CASSLDKVTSSYEQYF. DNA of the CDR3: TGCGCCAGCAGCTTGGATAAGGTGACAAGCTCCTACGAGCAGTACTTC.

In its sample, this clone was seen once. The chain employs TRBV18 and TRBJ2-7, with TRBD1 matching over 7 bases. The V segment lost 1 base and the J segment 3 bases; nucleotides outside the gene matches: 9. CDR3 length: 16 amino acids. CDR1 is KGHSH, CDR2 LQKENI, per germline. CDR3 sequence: CASSPRGDRGFYEQYF. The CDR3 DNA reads TGTGCCAGCTCACCACGAGGGGACAGAGGCTTCTACGAGCAGTACTTC.

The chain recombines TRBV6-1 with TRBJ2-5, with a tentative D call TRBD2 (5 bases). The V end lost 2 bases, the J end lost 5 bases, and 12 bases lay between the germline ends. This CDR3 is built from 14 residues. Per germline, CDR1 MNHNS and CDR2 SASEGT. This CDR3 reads CASSELSGWETQYF. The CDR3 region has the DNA TGTGCCAGCAGTGAACTGAGCGGTTGGGAGACCCAGTACTTC.

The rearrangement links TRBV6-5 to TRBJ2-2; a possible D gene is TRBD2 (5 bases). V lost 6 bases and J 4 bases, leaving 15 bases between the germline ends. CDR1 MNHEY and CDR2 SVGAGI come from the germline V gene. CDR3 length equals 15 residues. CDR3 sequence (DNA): TGTGCCAGCAGGCCAGAGGGCGCGGGCACCGGGGAGCTGTTTTTT. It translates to CASRPEGAGTGELFF.

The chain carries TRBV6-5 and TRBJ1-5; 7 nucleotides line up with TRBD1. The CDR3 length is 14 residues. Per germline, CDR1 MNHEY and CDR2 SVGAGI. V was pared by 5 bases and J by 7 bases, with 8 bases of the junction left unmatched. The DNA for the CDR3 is TGTGCCAGCAGTATCAGGGTACAGGGGCAGCCCCAGCATTTT. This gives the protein CASSIRVQGQPQHF.